These 18 T cell receptor beta chains came from one sample sequenced in a study of T cells in women clearing cervical HPV infection. TCRdb's copy holds only in-frame clones and misses some; the assay was immunoSEQ multiplex PCR. The data include about 28,000 clones; the top ten clones carry 15% to 20%. The sequenced sample was blood buffy coat. The receptor set was obtained from a woman between 18 and 70 years old with a cervical HPV16 infection that either progressed to CIN3+ or cleared (not recorded which).

CDR3 in amino acids: CSARPAGTGSSTQYF. The CDR3 DNA, read in part, is TGCAGTGCTAGACCCGCGGGGACAGGTTCGTCGACC. The rearrangement uses TRBV20-1 and TRBJ2-5; TRBD1 matches at 8 bases. From the germline J gene comes the end of the CDR3, since the read stops 3 residues before it. This CDR3 is 15 amino acids long. After removal of 2 bases from V and 7 bases from J, the junction contained 12 bases not matched to a gene. The germline V gene has CDR1 DFQATT and CDR2 SNEGSKA (reference sequence).

About this clone: Sequencing ends 3 residues short of the CDR3 end; the germline J gene provides the rest. The chain combines TRBV11-3 with TRBJ1-1, with D unclear. Trimming cost V 1 base and J 0 bases, with 9 bases left between them. This CDR3 has 15 amino acids. Germline V lookup: CDR1 SGHNT, CDR2 YENEEA. CDR3 DNA, as far as it was read: TGTGCCAGCAGCTTAGTACCCAGATTGAACACTGAA. This codes for CASSLVPRLNTE. In full, the CDR3 is CASSLVPRLNTEAFF.

For this clone: The CDR3 end lies 3 residues beyond the end of the read and is filled in from the germline J gene. The rearrangement joins TRBV7-8 to TRBJ1-5, with 8 bases matching TRBD1. The CDR3 has 15 amino acids. From germline, CDR1 is SGHVS and CDR2 FQNEAQ. V lost 2 bases, J lost 6 bases, and 6 bases stayed unmatched. CDR3 DNA (partial): TGTGCCAGCAGCTTACAGGGGGCAATAGGTCAGCCC. Translated: CASSLQGAIGQP. The CDR3, in full, reads CASSLQGAIGQPQHF.

A remark on this clone: The observed sequence ends 3 residues before the CDR3 terminus, with the missing tail filled in from the germline J gene. This sequence joins TRBV7-2 and TRBJ1-1; TRBD1 matches 10 bases. The CDR3 runs to 15 residues. From germline, CDR1 is SGHTA and CDR2 FQGNSA. J was trimmed by 4 bases and V by 1 base; bases with no gene match: 3. The CDR3 bases that were read are TGTGCCAGCAGCTTAGTCGGACAGGGGGGCACTGAA. Residues: CASSLVGQGGTE. In full, the CDR3 is CASSLVGQGGTEAFF. Supplemented by reference TRBV7-2 and TRBJ1-1, the full variable domain reads GAGVSQSPSNKVTEKGKDVELRCDPISGHTALYWYRQSLGQGLEFLIYFQGNSAPDKSGLPSDRFSAERTGGSVSTLTIQRTQQEDSAVYLCASSLVGQGGTEAFFGQGTRLTVV.

Of note for this clone: The sequence runs out 3 residues before the end of the CDR3; the remainder is reconstructed from the germline J gene. The V gene is TRBV7-2, the J gene TRBJ1-6, with a possible D match to TRBD1 (5 bases). Germline values: CDR1 SGHTA, CDR2 FQGNSA. V gave up 4 bases and J gave up 10 bases, with 14 bases separating them. The CDR3 runs 14 residues. CDR3 loop: CASSCNQGGSPLHF. The CDR3 DNA, read in part, is TGTGCCAGCAGCTGCAATCAGGGAGGGTCACCC.

As regards this clone: From the germline J gene comes the end of the CDR3, since the read stops 3 residues before it. The genes are TRBV12-3 or TRBV12-4 and TRBJ1-6; 10 bases align to TRBD1. The CDR3 runs 16 residues. V lost 1 base and J lost 7; bases outside the gene matches: 4. The CDR3 loop is CASSLGAGQGNSPLHF. CDR3 DNA (partial): TGTGCCAGCAGTTTAGGGGCGGGACAGGGGAATTCACCC.

Worth noting for this clone: The read is 3 residues too short to cover the CDR3 end, so that end is filled in from the germline J gene. The chain carries TRBV11-2 and TRBJ1-1, with D perhaps TRBD1 (6 bases). Germline CDR1 SGHAT, CDR2 FQNNGV. Trimming removed 5 bases at V and 4 bases at J, with 17 bases between. The CDR3 spans 15 residues. Here the CDR3 reads CASSTHQGRGTEAFF. The CDR3 bases that were read are TGTGCCAGCAGCACACACCAGGGGAGGGGCACTGAA.

Details on this clone: The sequence runs out 3 residues before the end of the CDR3; the remainder is reconstructed from the germline J gene. The chain is built from TRBV18 and TRBJ2-2; tentatively, D is TRBD1 or TRBD2 (6 bases each). Germline assignment: CDR1 KGHSH and CDR2 LQKENI. CDR3 length equals 14 residues. Incomplete CDR3 DNA: TGTGCCAGCTCACCGGCAGGGGCGCGGGAAAAG. Translation: CASSPAGAREK. The entire CDR3 protein is CASSPAGAREKLFF.

With respect to this clone: The read falls 3 residues short of the CDR3 end, and the missing part is taken from the germline J gene. The gene calls are TRBV13 and TRBJ2-1; 9 bases agree with TRBD1. V dropped 4 bases and J dropped 1; count of bases not matched to a gene: 2. Germline-derived CDR1 and CDR2 are PRHDT and FYEKMQ (reference sequence). The CDR3 covers 15 residues. The covered CDR3 bases are TGTGCCAGCAGCTGGACAGGGGTGTCCTACAATGAG. This codes for CASSWTGVSYNE. The entire CDR3 protein reads CASSWTGVSYNEQFF.

Of note for this clone: The read stops 3 residues short of the end of the CDR3; the missing end is completed from the germline J gene. The rearrangement links TRBV7-2 to TRBJ2-1, with D uncertain. Germline V gene lookup returns CDR1 SGHTA and CDR2 FQGNSA. The V and J ends lost 0 bases and 8 bases respectively, with 11 bases between them. The CDR3 extends over 14 amino acids. This CDR3 reads CASSLAGYNDEQFF. The part of the CDR3 DNA that was read is TGTGCCAGCAGCTTAGCAGGTTACAATGATGAG.

Points on this clone: The read terminates 3 residues ahead of where the CDR3 ends, so the germline J gene completes it. The chain carries TRBV4-2 and TRBJ2-2; TRBD2 matches at 9 bases. This CDR3 region has 17 residues. CDR1 LGHNA and CDR2 YNFKEQ come from the germline V gene. V was pared by 1 base and J by 3 bases, with 6 bases of the junction left unmatched. The CDR3 bases that were read are TGTGCCAGCAGCCAAGTAGGTGCTAGCGGGGACACCGGGGAG. It specifies CASSQVGASGDTGE. The entire CDR3 protein reads CASSQVGASGDTGELFF.

As regards this clone: The read gets to within 3 residues of the CDR3 end, and the germline J gene fills in the rest. The chain has TRBV7-9 and TRBJ1-1, with 9 bases matching TRBD1. Germline V gene sequence: CDR1 SEHNR, CDR2 FQNEAQ (reference sequence). CDR3 length: 14 amino acids. The DNA read from the CDR3 is TGTGCCAGCAGCGCACAGGGGGCTGAGGAAAAA. Translation gives CASSAQGAEEK. The full-length CDR3 reads as CASSAQGAEEKAFF.

Note on this clone: The CDR3 is cut off 3 residues early in the read; its end comes from the germline J gene. J is TRBJ2-4 and V is TRBV19; 7 bases fit TRBD1. The germline V gene encodes CDR1 LNHDA and CDR2 SQIVND (reference sequence). This CDR3 region has 15 residues. The CDR3 region is CASSKKGADNYGQYF. The covered CDR3 bases are TGTGCCAGTAGTAAAAAGGGGGCTGATAACTATGGT.

In regard to this clone: The read halts 3 residues ahead of the CDR3 end, with the missing end drawn from the germline J gene. The chain recombines TRBV30 with TRBJ2-3, with TRBD1 matching over 10 bases. In germline, CDR1 is GTSNPN, CDR2 SVGIG (reference sequence). The CDR3 consists of 14 residues. CDR3 bases read: TGTGCCTGGAGTGGGGACAGGGGCGTTCAGCCG. This encodes CAWSGDRGVQP. The CDR3, in full, reads CAWSGDRGVQPQYF.

In regard to this clone: The read terminates 3 residues before the CDR3 end, so the remaining end is supplied by the germline J gene. V is TRBV6-2 or TRBV6-3 and J is TRBJ2-7; no definite D call. The V end lost 0 bases, the J end lost 2 bases, and 11 bases lay between the germline ends. Per germline, CDR1 MNHEY and CDR2 SVGEGT. The CDR3 has 15 residues. The CDR3 bases that were read are TGTGCCAGCAGTTACTCCAGGTCGGTAACCTACGAG. Amino acids: CASSYSRSVTYE. The full CDR3 protein is CASSYSRSVTYEQYF.

Details on this clone: With the read ending 3 residues before the CDR3 end, the germline J gene is used to fill in that end. This rearrangement joins TRBV30 to TRBJ1-2; D not resolved. The CDR3 length is 11 residues. Germline CDR1 GTSNPN, CDR2 SVGIG (reference sequence). CDR3 DNA (partial): TGTGCCTGGAGTCTTGCGGACTAC. Amino acid sequence: CAWSLADY. The whole CDR3 protein reads CAWSLADYYTF. The whole variable domain, filled in from reference TRBV30 and TRBJ1-2, reads SQTIHQWPATLVQPVGSPLSLECTVEGTSNPNLYWYRQAAGRGLQLLFYSVGIGQISSEVPQNLSASRPQDRQFILSSKKLLLSDSGFYLCAWSLADYYTFGSGTRLTVV.

Comments on this clone: From the germline J gene comes the end of the CDR3, since the read stops 3 residues before it. The chain is built from TRBV29-1 and TRBJ2-3, with 9 bases aligning to TRBD1. Per the germline V gene, CDR1 is SQVTM and CDR2 is ANQGSEA. The CDR3 contains 12 residues. CDR3 protein: CSAGDRDQPQYF. The part of the CDR3 DNA that was read is TGCAGCGCCGGGGACAGGGATCAGCCG.

With regard to this clone: The read falls 3 residues short of the CDR3 end, and the missing part is taken from the germline J gene. J is TRBJ1-3 and V is TRBV10-3; TRBD1 agrees at 7 bases. Germline V gives CDR1 ENHRY, CDR2 SYGVKD. The CDR3 has 12 residues. Trimming cost V 10 bases and J 6 bases; bases outside gene matches: 6. The sequenced part of the CDR3 DNA is TGTGCCACCGCCGGGACAGAAAACACC. Translated: CATAGTENT. The CDR3 in full is CATAGTENTIYF.